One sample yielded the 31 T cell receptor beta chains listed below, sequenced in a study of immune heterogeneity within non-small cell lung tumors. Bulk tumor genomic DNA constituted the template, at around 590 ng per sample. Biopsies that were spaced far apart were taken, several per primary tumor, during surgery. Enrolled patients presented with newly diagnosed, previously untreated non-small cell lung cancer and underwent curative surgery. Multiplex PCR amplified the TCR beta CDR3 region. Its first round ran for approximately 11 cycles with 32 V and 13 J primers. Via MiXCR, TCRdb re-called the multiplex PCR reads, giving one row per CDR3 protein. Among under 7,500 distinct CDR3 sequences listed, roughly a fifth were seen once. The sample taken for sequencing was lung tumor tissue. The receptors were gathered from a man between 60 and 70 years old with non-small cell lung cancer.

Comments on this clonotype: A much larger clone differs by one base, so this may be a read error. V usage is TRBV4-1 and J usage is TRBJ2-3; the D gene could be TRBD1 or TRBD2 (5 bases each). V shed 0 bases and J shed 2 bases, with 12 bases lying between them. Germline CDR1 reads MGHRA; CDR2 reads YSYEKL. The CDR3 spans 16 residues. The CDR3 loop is CASSQELPGPTDTQYF. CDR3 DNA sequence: TGCGCCAGCAGCCAAGAGTTACCGGGGCCCACAGATACGCAGTATTTT.

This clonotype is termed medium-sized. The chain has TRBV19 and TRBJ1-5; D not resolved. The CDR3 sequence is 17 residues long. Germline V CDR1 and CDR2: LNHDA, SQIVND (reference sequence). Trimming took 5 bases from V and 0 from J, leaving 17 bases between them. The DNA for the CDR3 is TGTGCCAGTAGTTCTCCGGAGACAAAATATAGCAATCAGCCCCAGCATTTT. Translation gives CASSSPETKYSNQPQHF.

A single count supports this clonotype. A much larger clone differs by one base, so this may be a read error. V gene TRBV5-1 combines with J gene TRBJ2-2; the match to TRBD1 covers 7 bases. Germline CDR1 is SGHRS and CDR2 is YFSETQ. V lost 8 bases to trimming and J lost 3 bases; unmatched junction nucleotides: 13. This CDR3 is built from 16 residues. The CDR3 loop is CARETGFHSDTGELFF. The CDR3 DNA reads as TGCGCCAGAGAGACAGGGTTTCATTCGGACACCGGGGAGCTGTTTTTT.

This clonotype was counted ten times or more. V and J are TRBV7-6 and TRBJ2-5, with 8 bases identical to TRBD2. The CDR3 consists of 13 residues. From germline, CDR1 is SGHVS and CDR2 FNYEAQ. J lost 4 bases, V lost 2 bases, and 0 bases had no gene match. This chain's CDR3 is CASSLTSGETQYF. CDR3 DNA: TGTGCCAGCAGCTTAACTAGCGGAGAGACCCAGTACTTC.

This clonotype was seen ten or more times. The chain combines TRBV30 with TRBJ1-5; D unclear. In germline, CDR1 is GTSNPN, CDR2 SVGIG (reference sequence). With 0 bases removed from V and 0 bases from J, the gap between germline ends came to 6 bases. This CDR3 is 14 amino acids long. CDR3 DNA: TGTGCCTGGAGTGTAATGGCTAGCAATCAGCCCCAGCATTTT. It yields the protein CAWSVMASNQPQHF.

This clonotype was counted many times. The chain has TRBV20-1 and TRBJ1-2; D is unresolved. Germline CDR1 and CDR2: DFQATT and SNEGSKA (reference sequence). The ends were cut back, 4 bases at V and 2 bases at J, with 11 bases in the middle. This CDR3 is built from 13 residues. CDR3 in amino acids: CSAKPAGNYGYTF. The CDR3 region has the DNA TGCAGTGCTAAACCCGCCGGGAACTATGGCTACACCTTC.

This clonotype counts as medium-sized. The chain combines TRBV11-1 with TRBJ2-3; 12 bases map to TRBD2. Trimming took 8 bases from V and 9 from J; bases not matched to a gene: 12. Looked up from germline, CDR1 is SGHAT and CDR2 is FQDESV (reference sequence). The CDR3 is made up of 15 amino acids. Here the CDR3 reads CASSKRLAGAGTQYF. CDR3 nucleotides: TGTGCCAGCTCGAAAAGACTAGCGGGAGCAGGAACGCAGTATTTT.

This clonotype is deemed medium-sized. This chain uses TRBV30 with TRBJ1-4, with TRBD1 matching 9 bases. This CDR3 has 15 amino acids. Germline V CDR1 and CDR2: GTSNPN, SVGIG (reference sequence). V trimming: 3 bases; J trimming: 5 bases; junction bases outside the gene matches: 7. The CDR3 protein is CAWRDRTGENEKLFF. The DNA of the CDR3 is TGTGCCTGGAGGGATAGGACAGGGGAAAATGAAAAACTGTTTTTT.

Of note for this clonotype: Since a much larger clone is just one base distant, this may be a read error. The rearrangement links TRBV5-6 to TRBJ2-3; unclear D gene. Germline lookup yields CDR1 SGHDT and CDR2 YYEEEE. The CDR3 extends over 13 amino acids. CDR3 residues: CASCFLGTDTQYF. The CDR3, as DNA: TGTGCCAGCTGCTTTTTGGGGACAGATACGCAGTATTTT.

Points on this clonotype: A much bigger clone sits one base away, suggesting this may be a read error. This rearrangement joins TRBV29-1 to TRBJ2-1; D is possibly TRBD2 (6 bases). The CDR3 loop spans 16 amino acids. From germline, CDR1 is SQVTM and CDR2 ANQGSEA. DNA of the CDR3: TGCAGCGTTAACCAATTCTGGAGGGGTGAGAACAATGAGAAGTTCTTC. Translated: CSVNQFWRGENNEKFF.

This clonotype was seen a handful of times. The CDR3 region has the DNA TGTGCCAGCAGCCGTCCACCCAGGGGTGAAAAACTGTTTTTT. This codes for CASSRPPRGEKLFF. This chain links TRBV6-4 with TRBJ1-4; D possibly corresponds to TRBD1 (6 bases). This CDR3 comprises 14 residues. V shed 6 bases and J shed 7 bases, with 15 bases lying between them. The germline V gene encodes CDR1 MRHNA and CDR2 SNTAGT.

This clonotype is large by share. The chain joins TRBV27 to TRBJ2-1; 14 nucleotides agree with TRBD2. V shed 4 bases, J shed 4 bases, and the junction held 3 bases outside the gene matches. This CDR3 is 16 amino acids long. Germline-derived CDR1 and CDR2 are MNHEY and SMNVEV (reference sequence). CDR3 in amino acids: CASSSRTSGRYNEQFF. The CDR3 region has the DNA TGTGCCAGCAGTTCCCGGACTAGCGGGAGGTACAATGAGCAGTTCTTC.

The CDR3 region has the DNA TGTGCCAGCCCACGGAGGGGCGGGAGGGCCGGGGAGCTGTTTTTT. Translated: CASPRRGGRAGELFF. V is TRBV27 and J is TRBJ2-2, with 9 bases lining up with TRBD2. The CDR3 extends over 15 amino acids. Germline CDR1 is MNHEY and CDR2 is SMNVEV (reference sequence). The ends lost 8 bases at V and 6 bases at J; junction bases unmatched: 10.

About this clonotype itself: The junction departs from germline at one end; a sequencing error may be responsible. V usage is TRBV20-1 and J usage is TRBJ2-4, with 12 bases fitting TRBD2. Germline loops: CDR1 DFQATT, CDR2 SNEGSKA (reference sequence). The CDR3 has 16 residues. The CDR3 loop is CSAKSASGRAKNVQYF. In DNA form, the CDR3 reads TGCAGTGCAAAGTCTGCTAGCGGGAGGGCCAAAAACGTTCAGTACTTC.

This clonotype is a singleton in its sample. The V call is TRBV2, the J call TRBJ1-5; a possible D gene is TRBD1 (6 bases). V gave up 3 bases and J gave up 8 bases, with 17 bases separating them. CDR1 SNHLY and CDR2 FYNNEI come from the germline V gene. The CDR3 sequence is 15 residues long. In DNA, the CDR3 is TGTGCCAGCAGTGAGCAGGGGATGGTCGCTGAGCCCCAGCATTTT. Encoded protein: CASSEQGMVAEPQHF.

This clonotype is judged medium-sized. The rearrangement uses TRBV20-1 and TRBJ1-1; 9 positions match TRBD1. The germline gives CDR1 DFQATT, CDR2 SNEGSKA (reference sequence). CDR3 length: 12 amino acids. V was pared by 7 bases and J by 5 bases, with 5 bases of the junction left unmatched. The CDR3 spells CSGGQGGTEAFF. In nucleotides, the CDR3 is TGCAGTGGGGGACAGGGTGGGACTGAAGCTTTCTTT.

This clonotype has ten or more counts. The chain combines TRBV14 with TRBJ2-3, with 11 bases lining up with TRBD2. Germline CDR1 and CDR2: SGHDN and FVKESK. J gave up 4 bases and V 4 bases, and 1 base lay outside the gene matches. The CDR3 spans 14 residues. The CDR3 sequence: CASSRTSGPDTQYF. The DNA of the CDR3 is TGTGCCAGCAGCCGGACTAGCGGGCCAGATACGCAGTATTTT.

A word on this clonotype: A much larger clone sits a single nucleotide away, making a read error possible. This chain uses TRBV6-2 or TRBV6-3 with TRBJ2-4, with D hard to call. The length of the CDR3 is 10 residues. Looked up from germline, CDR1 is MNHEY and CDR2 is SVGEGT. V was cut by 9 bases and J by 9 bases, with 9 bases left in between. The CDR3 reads CARSVTIQYF. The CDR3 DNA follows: TGTGCCAGAAGTGTGACCATTCAGTACTTC.

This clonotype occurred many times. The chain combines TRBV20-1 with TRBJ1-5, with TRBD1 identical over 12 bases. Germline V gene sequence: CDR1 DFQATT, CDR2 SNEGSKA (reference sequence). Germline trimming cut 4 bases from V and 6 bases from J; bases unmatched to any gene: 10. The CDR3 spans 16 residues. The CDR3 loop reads CSATGTGGIGAQPQHF. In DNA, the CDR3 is TGCAGTGCTACCGGGACAGGGGGCATCGGAGCTCAGCCCCAGCATTTT.

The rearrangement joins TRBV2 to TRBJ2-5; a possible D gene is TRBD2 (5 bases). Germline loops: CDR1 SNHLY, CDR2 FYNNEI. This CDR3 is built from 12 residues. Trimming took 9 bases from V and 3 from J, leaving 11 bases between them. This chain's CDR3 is CASDPREETQYF. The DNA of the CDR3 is TGTGCCAGTGATCCGAGGGAAGAGACCCAGTACTTC.

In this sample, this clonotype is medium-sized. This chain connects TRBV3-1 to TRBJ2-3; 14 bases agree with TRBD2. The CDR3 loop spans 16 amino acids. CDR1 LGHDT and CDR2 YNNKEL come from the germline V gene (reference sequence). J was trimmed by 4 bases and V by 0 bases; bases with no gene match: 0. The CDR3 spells CASSQEGLAGADTQYF. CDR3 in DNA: TGTGCCAGCAGCCAAGAGGGACTAGCGGGAGCAGATACGCAGTATTTT.

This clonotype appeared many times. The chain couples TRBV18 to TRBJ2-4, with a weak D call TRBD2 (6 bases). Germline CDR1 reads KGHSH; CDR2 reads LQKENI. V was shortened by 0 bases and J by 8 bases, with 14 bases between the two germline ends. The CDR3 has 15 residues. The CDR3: CASSPPDKGRHIQYF. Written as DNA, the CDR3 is TGTGCCAGCTCACCACCAGACAAGGGGAGGCACATTCAGTACTTC.

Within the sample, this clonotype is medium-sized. As DNA, the CDR3 is TGTGCCAGCAGTGGAGAGTGGTACGGAGAAGAGCAGTTCTTC. Residues: CASSGEWYGEEQFF. The chain links TRBV25-1 to TRBJ2-1; D remains unclear. The germline CDR1 and CDR2 sequences are MGHDK and SYGVNS. The CDR3 runs to 14 residues. Trimming took off 4 bases at V and 10 bases at J, with 17 bases between the two ends.

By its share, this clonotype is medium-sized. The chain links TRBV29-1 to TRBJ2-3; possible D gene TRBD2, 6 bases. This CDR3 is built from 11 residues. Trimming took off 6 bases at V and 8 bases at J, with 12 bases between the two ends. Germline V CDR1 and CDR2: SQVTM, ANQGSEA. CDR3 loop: CSVVGLSTQYF. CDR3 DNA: TGCAGCGTCGTGGGACTCTCTACGCAGTATTTT.

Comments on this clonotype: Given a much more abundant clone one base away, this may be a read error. CDR3: CARSLDRGYEQFF. The CDR3 coding sequence is TGTGCCAGAAGTCTGGACAGGGGGTATGAGCAGTTCTTC. The V call is TRBV19, the J call TRBJ2-1; 10 bases agree with TRBD1. J gave up 8 bases and V 9 bases, and 7 bases lay outside the gene matches. The CDR3 consists of 13 residues. Germline V gene data show CDR1 as LNHDA and CDR2 as SQIVND (reference sequence). The variable domain in full, with the rest retrieved from reference TRBV19 and TRBJ2-1, is DGGITQSPKYLFRKEGQNVTLSCEQNLNHDAMYWYRQDPGQGLRLIYYSQIVNDFQKGDIAEGYSVSREKKESFPLTVTSAQKNPTAFYLCARSLDRGYEQFFGPGTRLTVL.

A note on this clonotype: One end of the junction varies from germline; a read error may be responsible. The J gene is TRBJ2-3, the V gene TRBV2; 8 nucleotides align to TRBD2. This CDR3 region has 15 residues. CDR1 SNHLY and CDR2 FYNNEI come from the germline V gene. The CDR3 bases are TGTGCCAGCAGTGAGGTAGCGGGAAGAGGAGATATGCAGTATTTT. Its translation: CASSEVAGRGDMQYF.

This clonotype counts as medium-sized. This CDR3 reads CASSLEGQIYGYTF. The DNA for the CDR3 is TGCGCCAGCAGCTTGGAGGGACAGATTTATGGCTACACCTTC. The V call is TRBV5-1, the J call TRBJ1-2; 7 bases match TRBD1. The V and J ends lost 0 bases and 5 bases, in that order; junction bases with no gene match: 4. The CDR3 is made up of 14 amino acids. The germline CDR1 and CDR2 sequences are SGHRS and YFSETQ.

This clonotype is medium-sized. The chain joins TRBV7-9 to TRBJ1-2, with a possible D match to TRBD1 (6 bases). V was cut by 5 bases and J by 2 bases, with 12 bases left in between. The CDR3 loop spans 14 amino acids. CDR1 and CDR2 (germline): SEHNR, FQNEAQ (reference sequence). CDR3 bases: TGTGCCAGCAGCCCCGGGGGCTGGAACTATGGCTACACCTTC. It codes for CASSPGGWNYGYTF.

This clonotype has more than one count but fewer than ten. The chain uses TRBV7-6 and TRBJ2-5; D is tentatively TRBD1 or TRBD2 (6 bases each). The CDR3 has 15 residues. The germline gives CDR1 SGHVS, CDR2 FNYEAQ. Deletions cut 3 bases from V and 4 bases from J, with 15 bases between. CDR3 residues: CASSLPLGGGETQYF. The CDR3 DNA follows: TGTGCCAGCAGCTTGCCTTTGGGGGGCGGAGAGACCCAGTACTTC.

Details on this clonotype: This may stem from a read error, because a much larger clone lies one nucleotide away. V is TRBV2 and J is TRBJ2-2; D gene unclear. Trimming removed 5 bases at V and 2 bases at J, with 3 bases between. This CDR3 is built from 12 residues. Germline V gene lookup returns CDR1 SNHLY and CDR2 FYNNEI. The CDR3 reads CASSLNTGELFF. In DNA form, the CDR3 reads TGTGCCAGCAGTCTTAACACCGGGGAGCTGTTTTTT.

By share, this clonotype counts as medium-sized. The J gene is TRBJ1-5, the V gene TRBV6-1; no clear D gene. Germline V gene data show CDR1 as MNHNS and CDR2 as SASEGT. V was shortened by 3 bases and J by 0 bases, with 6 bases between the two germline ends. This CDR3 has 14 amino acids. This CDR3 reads CASSDPSSNQPQHF. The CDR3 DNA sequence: TGTGCCAGCAGTGATCCGAGTAGCAATCAGCCCCAGCATTTT.